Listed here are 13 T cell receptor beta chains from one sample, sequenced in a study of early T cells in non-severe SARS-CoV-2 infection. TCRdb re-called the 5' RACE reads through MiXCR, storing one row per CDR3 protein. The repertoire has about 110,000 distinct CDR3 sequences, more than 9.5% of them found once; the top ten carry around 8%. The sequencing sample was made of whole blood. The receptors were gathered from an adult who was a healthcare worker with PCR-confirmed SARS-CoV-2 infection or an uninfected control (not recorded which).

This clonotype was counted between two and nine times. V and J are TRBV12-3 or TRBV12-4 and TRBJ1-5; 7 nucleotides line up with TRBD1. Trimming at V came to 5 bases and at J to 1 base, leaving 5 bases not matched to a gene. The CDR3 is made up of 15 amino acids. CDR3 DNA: TGTGCCAGCAGTCCACAGGGGTGGAGCAATCAGCCCCAGCATTTT. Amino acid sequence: CASSPQGWSNQPQHF.

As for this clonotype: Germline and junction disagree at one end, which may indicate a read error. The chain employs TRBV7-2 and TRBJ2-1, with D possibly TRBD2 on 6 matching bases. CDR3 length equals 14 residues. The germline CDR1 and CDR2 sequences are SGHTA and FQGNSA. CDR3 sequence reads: CASSPRLVPTEQSF. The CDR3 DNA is TGTGCCAGCAGCCCCCGACTAGTCCCAACTGAGCAGTCCTTC.

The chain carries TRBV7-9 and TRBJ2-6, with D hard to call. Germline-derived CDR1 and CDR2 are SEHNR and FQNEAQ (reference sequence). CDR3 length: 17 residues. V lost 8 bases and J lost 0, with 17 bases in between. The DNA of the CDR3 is TGTGCCAGCCGGATGGGCCAGGAGAGCTCTGGGGCCAACGTCCTGACTTTC. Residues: CASRMGQESSGANVLTF.

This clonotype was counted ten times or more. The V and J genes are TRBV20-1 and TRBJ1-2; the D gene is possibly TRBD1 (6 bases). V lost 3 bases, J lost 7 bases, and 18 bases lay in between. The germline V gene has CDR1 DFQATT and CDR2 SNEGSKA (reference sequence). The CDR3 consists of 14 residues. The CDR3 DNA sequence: TGCAGTGCTAGTCTACAGGGAATCGGTAGTGGCTACACCTTC. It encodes CSASLQGIGSGYTF.

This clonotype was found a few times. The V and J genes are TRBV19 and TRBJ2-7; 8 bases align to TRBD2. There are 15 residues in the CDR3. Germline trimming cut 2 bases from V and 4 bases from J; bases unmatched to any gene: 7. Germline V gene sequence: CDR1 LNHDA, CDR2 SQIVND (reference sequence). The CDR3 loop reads CASSISAGGGYEQYF. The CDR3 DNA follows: TGTGCCAGTAGTATATCGGCGGGAGGAGGGTACGAGCAGTACTTC.

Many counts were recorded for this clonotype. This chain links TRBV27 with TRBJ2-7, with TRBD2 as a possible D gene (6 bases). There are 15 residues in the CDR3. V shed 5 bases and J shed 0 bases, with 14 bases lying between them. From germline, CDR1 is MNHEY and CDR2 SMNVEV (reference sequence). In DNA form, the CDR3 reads TGTGCCAGCAGTCTGGCGTTCGGGAGCTCCTACGAGCAGTACTTC. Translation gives CASSLAFGSSYEQYF.

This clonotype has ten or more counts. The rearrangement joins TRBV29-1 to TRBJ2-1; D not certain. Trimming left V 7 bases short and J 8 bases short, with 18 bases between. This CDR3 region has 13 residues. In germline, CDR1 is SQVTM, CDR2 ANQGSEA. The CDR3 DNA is TGCAGCGGTGAGGACCCCCCGTACGATGAGCAGTTCTTC. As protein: CSGEDPPYDEQFF.

The CDR3 coding sequence is TGTGCCACCAGCCCCACGCGTGCACTCCTGGAATCCGATCAGCAGTTCTTC. This sequence encodes CATSPTRALLESDQQFF. The rearrangement joins TRBV15 to TRBJ2-1; D gene uncertain. Trimming cost V 5 bases and J 11 bases, with 28 bases left between them. The CDR3 has 17 residues. Germline V lookup: CDR1 LNHNV, CDR2 YYDKDF (reference sequence).

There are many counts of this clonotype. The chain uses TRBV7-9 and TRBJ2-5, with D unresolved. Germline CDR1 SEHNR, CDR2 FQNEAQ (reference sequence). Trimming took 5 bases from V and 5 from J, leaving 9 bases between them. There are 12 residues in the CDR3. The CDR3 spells CASSQEGETQYF. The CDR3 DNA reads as TGTGCCAGCAGCCAGGAAGGGGAGACCCAGTACTTC.

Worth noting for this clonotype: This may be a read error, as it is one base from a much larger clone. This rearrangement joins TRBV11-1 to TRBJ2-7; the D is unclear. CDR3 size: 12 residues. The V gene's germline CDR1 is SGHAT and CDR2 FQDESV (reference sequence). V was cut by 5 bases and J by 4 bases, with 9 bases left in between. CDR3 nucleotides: TGTGCCAGCAGCCCCAAGTTGTACGAGCAGTACTTC. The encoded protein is CASSPKLYEQYF.

CDR3 in amino acids: CASSSQDYNEQFF. Here the CDR3 DNA reads TGTGCCAGCAGCTCACAGGATTACAATGAGCAGTTCTTC. The V gene is TRBV5-4, the J gene TRBJ2-1; D possibly corresponds to TRBD1 (5 bases). V dropped 3 bases and J dropped 4 bases, with 8 bases sitting between them. The CDR3 is made up of 13 amino acids. Germline V gene sequence: CDR1 SGHNT, CDR2 YYREEE (reference sequence).

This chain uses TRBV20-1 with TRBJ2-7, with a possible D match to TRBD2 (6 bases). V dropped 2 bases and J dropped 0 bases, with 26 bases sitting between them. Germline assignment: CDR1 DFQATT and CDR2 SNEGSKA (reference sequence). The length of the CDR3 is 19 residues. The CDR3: CSARPATGLHPSGSYEQYF. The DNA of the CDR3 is TGCAGTGCTAGACCGGCAACGGGACTGCACCCATCGGGCTCCTACGAGCAGTACTTC.

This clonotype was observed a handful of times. Written as DNA, the CDR3 is TGTGCCAGCAGCTCTTTCGGACAGGGCTCCTACGAGCAGTACTTC. Protein product: CASSSFGQGSYEQYF. The V call is TRBV7-9, the J call TRBJ2-7; 8 positions match TRBD1. The germline gives CDR1 SEHNR, CDR2 FQNEAQ (reference sequence). Trimming at V came to 4 bases and at J to 0 bases, leaving 5 bases not matched to a gene. This CDR3 is built from 15 residues.